Shown below are 2 T cell receptor beta chains from a single sample sequenced in a study of cytotoxic CD8 clonotypes in ibrutinib-treated CLL. Profiling relied on immunoSEQ multiplex PCR, and the TCRdb table lists in-frame clones only, not all of them. The sample records about 130,000 clones, under 90% being singletons. This specimen was PBMCs, taken after 24 months of ibrutinib treatment. These receptors all come from a human donor with chronic lymphocytic leukemia.

This clone was seen once. The chain combines TRBV10-3 with TRBJ2-3, with 10 bases fitting TRBD2. Germline-derived CDR1 and CDR2 are ENHRY and SYGVKD. The CDR3 is 16 residues long. The trim removed 4 bases at V and 4 bases at J, leaving 8 bases unmatched. The chain's CDR3 is CAISGGAGGRSDTQYF. The CDR3 DNA follows: TGTGCCATCAGTGGCGGAGCGGGGGGGCGGTCAGATACGCAGTATTTT.

The rearrangement links TRBV5-1 to TRBJ1-1; D may be TRBD1 (5 bases). Trimming removed 6 bases at V and 1 base at J, with 13 bases between. The CDR3 length is 14 residues. The germline V gene has CDR1 SGHRS and CDR2 YFSETQ. This CDR3 reads CASNPGTRNTEAFF. The CDR3 DNA reads as TGCGCCAGCAACCCCGGGACCCGGAACACTGAAGCTTTCTTT.